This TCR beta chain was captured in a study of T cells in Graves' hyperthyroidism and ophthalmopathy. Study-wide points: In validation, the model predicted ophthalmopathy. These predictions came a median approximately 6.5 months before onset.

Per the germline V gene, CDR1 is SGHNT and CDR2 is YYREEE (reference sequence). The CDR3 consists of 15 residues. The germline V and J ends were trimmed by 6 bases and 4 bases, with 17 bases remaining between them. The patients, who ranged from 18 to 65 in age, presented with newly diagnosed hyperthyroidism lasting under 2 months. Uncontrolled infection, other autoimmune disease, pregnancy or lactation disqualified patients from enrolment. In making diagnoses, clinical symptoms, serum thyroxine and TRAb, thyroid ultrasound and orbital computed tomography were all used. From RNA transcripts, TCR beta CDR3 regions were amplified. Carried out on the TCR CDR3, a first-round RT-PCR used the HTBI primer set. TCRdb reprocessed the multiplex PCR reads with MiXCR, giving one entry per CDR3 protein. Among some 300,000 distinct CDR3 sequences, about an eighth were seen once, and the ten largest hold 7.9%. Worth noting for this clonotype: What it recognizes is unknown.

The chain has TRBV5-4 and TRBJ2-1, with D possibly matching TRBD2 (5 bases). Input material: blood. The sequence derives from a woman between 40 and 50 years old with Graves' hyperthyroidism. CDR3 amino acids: CASTPSGSKYNEQFF. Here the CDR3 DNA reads TGTGCCAGCACCCCCTCGGGGAGCAAATACAATGAGCAGTTCTTC.